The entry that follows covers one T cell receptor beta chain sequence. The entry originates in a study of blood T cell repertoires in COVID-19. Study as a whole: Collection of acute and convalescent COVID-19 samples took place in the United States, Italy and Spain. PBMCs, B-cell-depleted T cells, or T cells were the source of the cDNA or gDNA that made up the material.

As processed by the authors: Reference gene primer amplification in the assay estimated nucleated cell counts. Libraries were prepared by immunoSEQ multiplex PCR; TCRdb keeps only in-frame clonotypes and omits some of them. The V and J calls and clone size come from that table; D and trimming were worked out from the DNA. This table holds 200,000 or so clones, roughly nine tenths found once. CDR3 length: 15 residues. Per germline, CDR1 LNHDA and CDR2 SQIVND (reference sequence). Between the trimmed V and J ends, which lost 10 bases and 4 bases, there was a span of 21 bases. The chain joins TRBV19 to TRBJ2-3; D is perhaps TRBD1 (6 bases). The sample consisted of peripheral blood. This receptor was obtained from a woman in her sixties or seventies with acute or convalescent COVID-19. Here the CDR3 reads CATKRDTSNADTQYF. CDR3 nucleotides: TGTGCCACAAAGAGGGACACGTCAAACGCAGATACGCAGTATTTT.